Sequencing of this T cell receptor beta chain was carried out in a study of blood T cell repertoires in COVID-19. Study in general: Sites across the United States, Italy and Spain contributed samples from acute and convalescent COVID-19.

Germline V CDR1 and CDR2: SGHTA, FQGNSA. CDR3 length equals 15 residues. Trimming removed 5 bases from V and 2 bases from J, with 13 bases in between. Enrollees, roughly 18 to 90 years old, lived in 25 or so US areas. Categorization into cohorts depended on clinical history that participants reported. In the authors' workflow: Reference gene primer amplification gave estimated nucleated cell counts. Data came from immunoSEQ multiplex PCR; TCRdb stores just in-frame clones and leaves some out. Clone size and V and J calls were adopted from that table, with D and trimming inferred from the DNA. The sample carries a few hundred thousand clones, 88% recorded once.

This clonotype was obtained from a woman under 30 who had been exposed to COVID-19. The source material was PBMCs or T cells enriched from blood (not recorded which). The chain couples TRBV7-2 to TRBJ2-1, with D possibly matching TRBD2 (6 bases). The CDR3 DNA reads TGTGCCAGCAGCCCACTAGCTAGCACCTACAATGAGCAGTTCTTC. This sequence encodes CASSPLASTYNEQFF.